This record covers a single TCR beta chain. Its antigen is currently unknown. Using immunoSEQ multiplex PCR, the repertoire was profiled, and TCRdb retains in-frame clones only, with some absent. The sample holds 75,000 to 95,000 clones, 92% seen once. The sample is drawn from a study of OX40 agonist ivuxolimab in advanced cancers. As for the study in general: Across the patients, intravenous ivuxolimab was delivered every 2 weeks at 0.01 to 10 mg/kg. Whole-study findings and limits: The CD4+ and CD8+ T cells in the blood had expanded clonally by week 6 at 0.1 to 3.0 mg/kg. Expanded peripheral T cells had an undetermined antigen specificity.

Germline V gives CDR1 LGHNA, CDR2 YSLEER. This CDR3 comprises 15 residues. V was pared by 0 bases and J by 2 bases, with 8 bases between. This clonotype originated in an adult with an advanced solid tumor such as melanoma, head and neck, liver or kidney cancer. This sample comprised CD4+ or CD8+ T cells sorted from blood, obtained in a trial of the OX40 agonist ivuxolimab. The chain carries TRBV4-3 and TRBJ2-1, with D possibly being TRBD1 (6 bases). CDR3 nucleotide sequence: TGCGCCAGCAGCCAAGACAGGGGACCCTACAATGAGCAGTTCTTC. Amino acids: CASSQDRGPYNEQFF.